This entry concerns a single TCR beta chain. Its specificity is unknown. PCR primers comprised 60 Vbeta and 13 Jbeta primers. Here immunoSEQ multiplex PCR was the method, and the copy in TCRdb shows in-frame clones only, minus some. This repertoire includes about 160,000 clones. The CDR3 length is 15 residues. V lost 7 bases and J 6 bases, leaving 22 bases between the germline ends. CDR1 and CDR2 (germline): SGHDT, YYEEEE. These data originate in a study of cytomegalovirus exposure and HLA in healthy donors. Study results and caveats: Many donors carried some public TCRs, although rarity characterized most TCR sequences.

The receptor's source is a woman aged 60 to 75 in good health and CMV-seronegative. Sequenced material: PBMCs. The J gene is TRBJ1-2, the V gene TRBV5-6; D is unclear. The CDR3 here is CASLTTGGGADGYTF. CDR3 nucleotides: TGTGCCAGCCTAACAACGGGAGGAGGCGCGGATGGCTACACCTTC.